A single sample is the source of the 22 T cell receptor beta chains below, sequenced in a study of T cell repertoires in cytomegalovirus infection. MiXCR was run by TCRdb on the reads, yielding one entry per CDR3 protein. The sample carries roughly 200,000 distinct CDR3 sequences, roughly two fifths recorded once. Antigens for these TCRs are unknown. Specimen: CD8+ T cells from cultured PBMCs, collected from culture after CMV antigen stimulation. Receptors originate from a human donor in good health (CMV status not recorded). Some clones in this sample may be carry-over from other donors' samples.

This clonotype occurred many times. This chain joins TRBV7-2 and TRBJ1-1; D is uncertain. This CDR3 has 17 residues. Deletions cut 6 bases from V and 2 bases from J, with 22 bases between. Germline-derived CDR1 and CDR2 are SGHTA and FQGNSA. In DNA form, the CDR3 reads TGTGCCAGCAGTATCGGGTATCACGGAATAATTAACACTGAAGCTTTCTTT. It codes for CASSIGYHGIINTEAFF. The full variable domain, with the rest looked up from reference TRBV7-2 and TRBJ1-1, is GAGVSQSPSNKVTEKGKDVELRCDPISGHTALYWYRQSLGQGLEFLIYFQGNSAPDKSGLPSDRFSAERTGGSVSTLTIQRTQQEDSAVYLCASSIGYHGIINTEAFFGQGTRLTVV.

This clonotype was detected many times. The chain has TRBV7-4 and TRBJ2-5, with D hard to call. Per germline, CDR1 SGHVT and CDR2 SQSDAQ. The CDR3 sequence is 15 residues long. Trimming left V 6 bases short and J 1 base short, with 15 bases between. CDR3 in amino acids: CASRTTLDFQETQYF. CDR3 nucleotide sequence: TGTGCCAGCAGAACTACGTTGGATTTCCAAGAGACCCAGTACTTC.

The rearrangement joins TRBV4-2 to TRBJ1-1; D remains unclear. V was clipped by 1 base and J by 6 bases, with 9 bases between them. In germline, CDR1 is LGHNA, CDR2 YNFKEQ. The CDR3 has 13 residues. CDR3 coding DNA: TGTGCCAGCAGCCAAGTCAGGCTCCCTGAAGCTTTCTTT. Translating gives CASSQVRLPEAFF.

The V and J genes are TRBV27 and TRBJ2-3; a weak D match, TRBD2 (5 bases). Germline V CDR1 and CDR2: MNHEY, SMNVEV (reference sequence). CDR3 length: 10 residues. Trimming pared 8 bases from V and 5 bases from J, leaving 5 bases between. CDR3 DNA sequence: TGTGCCAGCGGGAGAGATACGCAGTATTTT. As protein: CASGRDTQYF.

In its sample, this clonotype was seen many times. CDR3 DNA sequence: TGTGCCAGCAGAAACAGGGGGGAGGAGACCCAGTACTTC. Amino acid sequence: CASRNRGEETQYF. The rearrangement uses TRBV6-6 and TRBJ2-5, with TRBD1 matching over 8 bases. Looked up from germline, CDR1 is MNHNY and CDR2 is SVGAGI (reference sequence). The CDR3 contains 13 residues. V lost 6 bases and J lost 5; bases outside the gene matches: 5.

The V call is TRBV7-6, the J call TRBJ2-5; D might be TRBD1 or TRBD2, each matching 9 bases. Germline lookup yields CDR1 SGHVS and CDR2 FNYEAQ. Trimming left V 5 bases short and J 5 bases short, with 21 bases between. This CDR3 is 16 amino acids long. CDR3 coding DNA: TGTGCCAGCAGCCTTAGCGGGGGACAGGGCGGCGAGACCCAGTACTTC. Translated: CASSLSGGQGGETQYF.

This clonotype was observed a handful of times. The gene calls are TRBV7-8 and TRBJ2-3, with 8 bases lining up with TRBD1. V shed 6 bases, J shed 2 bases, and the junction held 7 bases outside the gene matches. Germline V gene lookup returns CDR1 SGHVS and CDR2 FQNEAQ. This CDR3 has 15 residues. CDR3 coding DNA: TGTGCCAGCAGACCCCGGACAGGGTACACAGATACGCAGTATTTT. It translates to CASRPRTGYTDTQYF.

Details on this clonotype: A clone one base away is much larger, so this may be a read error. The V call is TRBV28, the J call TRBJ1-5; D unresolved. Trimming removed 6 bases from V and 2 bases from J, with 11 bases in between. The V gene's germline CDR1 is MDHEN and CDR2 SYDVKM. The CDR3 is 14 residues long. CDR3 DNA sequence: TGTGCCAGCAGCCCCCAGAGTCGCAATCAGCCCCAGCATTTT. Amino acid sequence: CASSPQSRNQPQHF.

The chain carries TRBV27 and TRBJ1-1; D is undetermined. The CDR3 extends over 13 amino acids. CDR1 and CDR2 from the germline V gene are MNHEY and SMNVEV (reference sequence). The V end lost 6 bases, the J end lost 3 bases, and 11 bases lay between the germline ends. CDR3 sequence (DNA): TGTGCCAGCAGGATCGTTTTGTACACTGAAGCTTTCTTT. This gives the protein CASRIVLYTEAFF.

The sample holds a few counts of this clonotype. The chain carries TRBV6-1 and TRBJ2-3; D ambiguous. The germline V and J ends were trimmed by 2 bases and 6 bases, with 12 bases remaining between them. The CDR3 sequence is 14 residues long. The germline gives CDR1 MNHNS, CDR2 SASEGT. CDR3 in DNA: TGTGCCAGCAGTGAATATCCAGCCTGGGATACGCAGTATTTT. Translating it yields CASSEYPAWDTQYF.

This clonotype was detected only a few times. The rearrangement links TRBV28 to TRBJ1-1; tentatively, D is TRBD1 (6 bases). The CDR3 has 16 residues. Germline CDR1 reads MDHEN; CDR2 reads SYDVKM. V lost 4 bases and J 0 bases, leaving 15 bases between the germline ends. This CDR3 reads CASSSTRTAMNTEAFF. The DNA of the CDR3 is TGTGCCAGCAGTTCCACTAGGACAGCGATGAACACTGAAGCTTTCTTT. Full variable domain (remainder filled in from reference TRBV28 and TRBJ1-1): DVKVTQSSRYLVKRTGEKVFLECVQDMDHENMFWYRQDPGLGLRLIYFSYDVKMKEKGDIPEGYSVSREKKERFSLILESASTNQTSMYLCASSSTRTAMNTEAFFGQGTRLTVV.

The chain has TRBV12-3 or TRBV12-4 and TRBJ1-5; no definite D call. The ends were cut back, 3 bases at V and 1 base at J, with 13 bases in the middle. There are 16 residues in the CDR3. In DNA form, the CDR3 reads TGTGCCAGCAGTTTGGAGGAGGGATTAAGCAATCAGCCCCAGCATTTT. Protein sequence: CASSLEEGLSNQPQHF.

This chain uses TRBV12-5 with TRBJ2-7, with D possibly called TRBD1 or TRBD2 (6 bases each). Germline V gene sequence: CDR1 LGHNT, CDR2 FRNRAP. This CDR3 comprises 12 residues. Trimming stripped 8 bases from V and 6 bases from J, with 14 bases between. The CDR3 DNA reads TGTGCTAGTATGGGGGGCCCCCGCGAGCAGTACTTC. Translating it yields CASMGGPREQYF.

The chain combines TRBV6-5 with TRBJ2-1, with 8 nucleotides matching TRBD2. CDR1 and CDR2 (germline): MNHEY, SVGAGI. V trimming: 7 bases; J trimming: 2 bases; junction bases outside the gene matches: 7. This CDR3 has 15 residues. CDR3 coding DNA: TGTGCCAGCATCTCCGGGGGGGGGCCCTACAATGAGCAGTTCTTC. This sequence encodes CASISGGGPYNEQFF.

This clonotype has just a few counts. The chain employs TRBV7-8 and TRBJ2-1; 11 bases align to TRBD2. Trimming at V came to 0 bases and at J to 0 bases, leaving 4 bases not matched to a gene. The CDR3 has 18 residues. In germline, CDR1 is SGHVS, CDR2 FQNEAQ. CDR3 in amino acids: CASSLALAGGSSYNEQFF. The CDR3 DNA reads as TGTGCCAGCAGCTTAGCTCTAGCGGGGGGTAGCTCCTACAATGAGCAGTTCTTC.

V and J are TRBV5-4 and TRBJ2-1; tentatively, D is TRBD1 (5 bases). V was clipped by 5 bases and J by 7 bases, with 16 bases between them. The CDR3 extends over 14 amino acids. CDR1 and CDR2 (germline): SGHNT, YYREEE (reference sequence). CDR3 residues: CASSPPDKGNEQFF. CDR3 DNA sequence: TGTGCCAGCAGTCCCCCGGACAAGGGGAATGAGCAGTTCTTC.

This clonotype was detected ten times or more. The CDR3 region is CASSHTDRGGTEAFF. The CDR3, as DNA: TGTGCCAGCAGCCATACGGACAGGGGAGGCACTGAAGCTTTCTTT. The J gene is TRBJ1-1, the V gene TRBV7-9; 9 bases line up with TRBD1. The CDR3 has 15 residues. Germline-derived CDR1 and CDR2 are SEHNR and FQNEAQ (reference sequence). The V segment lost 5 bases and the J segment 4 bases; nucleotides outside the gene matches: 8.

This chain uses TRBV7-2 with TRBJ2-3; TRBD2 aligns across 9 bases. The CDR3 has 17 residues. The germline gives CDR1 SGHTA, CDR2 FQGNSA. The trim removed 5 bases at V and 5 bases at J, leaving 14 bases unmatched. CDR3 nucleotide sequence: TGTGCCAGCAGCCCCCTAATAGCGGGGGCTGAGGGAGATACGCAGTATTTT. Protein sequence: CASSPLIAGAEGDTQYF. The full variable domain, in which reference TRBV7-2 and TRBJ2-3 provide the parts outside the CDR3, is GAGVSQSPSNKVTEKGKDVELRCDPISGHTALYWYRQSLGQGLEFLIYFQGNSAPDKSGLPSDRFSAERTGGSVSTLTIQRTQQEDSAVYLCASSPLIAGAEGDTQYFGPGTRLTVL.

Only a few counts were recorded for this clonotype. V and J are TRBV6-2 or TRBV6-3 and TRBJ2-3, with 12 bases identical to TRBD2. V trimming: 0 bases; J trimming: 1 base; junction bases outside the gene matches: 2. Germline assignment: CDR1 MNHEY and CDR2 SVGEGT. This CDR3 has 17 amino acids. CDR3 amino acids: CASSYSRLAGGTDTQYF. The DNA for the CDR3 is TGTGCCAGCAGTTACTCGAGACTAGCGGGAGGCACAGATACGCAGTATTTT.

This clonotype came up many times. J is TRBJ2-1 and V is TRBV7-2, with 12 bases fitting TRBD2. Per the germline V gene, CDR1 is SGHTA and CDR2 is FQGNSA. Trimming removed 2 bases from V and 8 bases from J; junction bases left unmatched: 10. CDR3 length: 17 residues. The CDR3 region has the DNA TGTGCCAGCAGCTTAAGTAGGGCAGGACTAGCGGGATATGAGCAGTTCTTC. It encodes CASSLSRAGLAGYEQFF. The variable domain in full, completed from reference TRBV7-2 and TRBJ2-1, reads GAGVSQSPSNKVTEKGKDVELRCDPISGHTALYWYRQSLGQGLEFLIYFQGNSAPDKSGLPSDRFSAERTGGSVSTLTIQRTQQEDSAVYLCASSLSRAGLAGYEQFFGPGTRLTVL.

This clonotype was seen only a few times. The CDR3 sequence is CASSAGTSGGGYEQYF. In nucleotides, the CDR3 is TGTGCCAGCAGCGCAGGGACTAGCGGAGGGGGATACGAGCAGTACTTC. This chain uses TRBV7-2 with TRBJ2-7; 11 positions match TRBD2. V dropped 5 bases and J dropped 4; count of bases not matched to a gene: 10. The CDR3 is 16 residues long. Germline CDR1 is SGHTA and CDR2 is FQGNSA.

V is TRBV7-3 and J is TRBJ2-1; 12 positions match TRBD2. J gave up 8 bases and V 5 bases, and 7 bases lay outside the gene matches. This CDR3 is built from 15 residues. Germline CDR1 SGHTA, CDR2 FQGTGA. The CDR3 bases are TGTGCCAGCAGCCTTCTAGCGGGAGGGCCCGATGAGCAGTTCTTC. Amino acid sequence: CASSLLAGGPDEQFF. Filled out from reference TRBV7-3 and TRBJ2-1, the complete variable domain reads GAGVSQTPSNKVTEKGKYVELRCDPISGHTALYWYRQSLGQGPEFLIYFQGTGAADDSGLPNDRFFAVRPEGSVSTLKIQRTERGDSAVYLCASSLLAGGPDEQFFGPGTRLTVL.